This T cell receptor beta chain emerged from a study of blood T cell repertoires in COVID-19. How the authors handled the data: Amplification of reference gene primers was used by the study to estimate nucleated cell counts. Data came from immunoSEQ multiplex PCR; TCRdb stores just in-frame clones and leaves some out. V and J calls and clone size are given by that table; D and trimming were obtained from the DNA. In the table there are 250,000 to 300,000 clones, approximately 91% of which are singletons. Seattle patient enrollment occurred during active infection, with longitudinal follow-up thereafter. V dropped 10 bases and J dropped 5 bases, with 15 bases sitting between them. Germline CDR1 reads MDHEN; CDR2 reads SYDVKM. This CDR3 region has 12 residues.

The source material was peripheral blood. The sequence derives from a woman in her twenties or thirties with COVID-19, enrolled during active disease. V is TRBV28 and J is TRBJ2-7; tentatively, D is TRBD1 (6 bases). This chain's CDR3 is CATRTDLNEQYF. The CDR3 DNA follows: TGTGCCACCCGGACAGATCTCAACGAGCAGTACTTC.